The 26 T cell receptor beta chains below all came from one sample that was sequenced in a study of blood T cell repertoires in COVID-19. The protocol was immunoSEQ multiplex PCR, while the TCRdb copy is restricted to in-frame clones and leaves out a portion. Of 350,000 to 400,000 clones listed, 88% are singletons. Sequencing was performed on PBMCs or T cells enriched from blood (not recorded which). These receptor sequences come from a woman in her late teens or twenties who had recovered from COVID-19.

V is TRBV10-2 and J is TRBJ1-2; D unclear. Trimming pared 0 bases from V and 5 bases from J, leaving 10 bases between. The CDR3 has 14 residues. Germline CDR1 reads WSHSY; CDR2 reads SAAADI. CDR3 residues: CASSESATWYGYTF. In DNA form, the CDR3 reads TGCGCCAGCAGTGAGTCGGCCACCTGGTATGGCTACACCTTC.

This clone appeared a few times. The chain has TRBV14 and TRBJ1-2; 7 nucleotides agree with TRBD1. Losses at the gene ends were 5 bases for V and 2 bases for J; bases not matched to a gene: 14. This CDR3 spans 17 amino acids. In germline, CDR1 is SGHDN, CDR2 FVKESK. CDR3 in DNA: TGTGCCAGCAGCGGATACAGGGGACCGGCCCTAAACTATGGCTACACCTTC. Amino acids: CASSGYRGPALNYGYTF.

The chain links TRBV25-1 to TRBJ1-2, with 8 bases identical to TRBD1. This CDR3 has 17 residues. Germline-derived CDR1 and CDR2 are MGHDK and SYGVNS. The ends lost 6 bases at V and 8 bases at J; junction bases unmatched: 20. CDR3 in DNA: TGTGCCAGCAGACCCGCCGCGACAGGGGCCGTTTCGAGAGGCTACACCTTC. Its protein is CASRPAATGAVSRGYTF.

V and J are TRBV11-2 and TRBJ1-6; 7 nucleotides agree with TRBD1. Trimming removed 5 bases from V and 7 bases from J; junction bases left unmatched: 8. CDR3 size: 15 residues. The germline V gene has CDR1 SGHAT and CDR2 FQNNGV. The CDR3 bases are TGTGCCAGCAGCCACGAGACAGGGTGGAATTCACCCCTCCACTTT. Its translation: CASSHETGWNSPLHF. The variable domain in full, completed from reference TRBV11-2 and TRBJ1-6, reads EAGVAQSPRYKIIEKRQSVAFWCNPISGHATLYWYQQILGQGPKLLIQFQNNGVVDDSQLPKDRFSAERLKGVDSTLKIQPAKLEDSAVYLCASSHETGWNSPLHFGNGTRLTVT.

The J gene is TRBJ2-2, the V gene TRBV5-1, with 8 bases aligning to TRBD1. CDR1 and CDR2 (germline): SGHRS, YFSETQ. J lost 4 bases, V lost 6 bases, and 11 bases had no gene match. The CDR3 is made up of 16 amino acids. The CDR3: CASTIGQGEVTGELFF. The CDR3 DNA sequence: TGCGCCAGCACCATTGGACAGGGTGAAGTCACCGGGGAGCTGTTTTTT.

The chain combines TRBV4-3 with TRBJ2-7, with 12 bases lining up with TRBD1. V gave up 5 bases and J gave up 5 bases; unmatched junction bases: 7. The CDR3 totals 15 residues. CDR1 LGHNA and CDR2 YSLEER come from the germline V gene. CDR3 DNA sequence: TGCGCCAGCAGCTCCGGGACAGGGGGCGATAACGAGCAGTACTTC. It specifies CASSSGTGGDNEQYF.

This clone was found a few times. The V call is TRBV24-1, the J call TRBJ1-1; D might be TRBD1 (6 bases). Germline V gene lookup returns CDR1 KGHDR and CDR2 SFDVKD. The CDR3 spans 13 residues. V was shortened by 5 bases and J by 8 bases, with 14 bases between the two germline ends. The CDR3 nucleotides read TGTGCCACCAGTGGGGACAACCCGAACGAAGCTTTCTTT. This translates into CATSGDNPNEAFF.

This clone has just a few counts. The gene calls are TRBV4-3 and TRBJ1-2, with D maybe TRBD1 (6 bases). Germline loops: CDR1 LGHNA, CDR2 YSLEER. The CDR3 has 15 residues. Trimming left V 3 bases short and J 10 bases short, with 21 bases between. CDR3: CASSHTRQDESNYTF. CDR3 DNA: TGCGCCAGCAGCCACACCCGACAGGACGAGAGCAACTACACCTTC.

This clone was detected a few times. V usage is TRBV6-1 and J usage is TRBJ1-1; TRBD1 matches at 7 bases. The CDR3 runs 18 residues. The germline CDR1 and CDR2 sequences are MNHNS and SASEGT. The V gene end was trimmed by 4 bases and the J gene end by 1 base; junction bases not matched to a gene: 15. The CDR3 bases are TGTGCCAGCAGTGGTGGAGGGGGCCGGGGACACCCGAACACTGAAGCTTTCTTT. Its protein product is CASSGGGGRGHPNTEAFF.

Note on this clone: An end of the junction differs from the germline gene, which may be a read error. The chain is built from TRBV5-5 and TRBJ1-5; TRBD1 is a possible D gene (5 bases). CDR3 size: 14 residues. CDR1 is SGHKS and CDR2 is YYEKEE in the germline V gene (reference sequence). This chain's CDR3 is CASSLAGRNQPQHF. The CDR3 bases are TGTGCCAGCAGCTTGGCAGGGCGCAACCAGCCCCAGCATTTT.

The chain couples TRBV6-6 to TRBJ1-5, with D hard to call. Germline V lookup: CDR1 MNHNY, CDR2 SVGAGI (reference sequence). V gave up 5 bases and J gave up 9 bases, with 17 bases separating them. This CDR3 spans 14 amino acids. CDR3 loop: CASSATAAFPPQHF. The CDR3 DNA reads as TGTGCCAGCAGTGCAACGGCGGCATTTCCGCCCCAGCATTTT.

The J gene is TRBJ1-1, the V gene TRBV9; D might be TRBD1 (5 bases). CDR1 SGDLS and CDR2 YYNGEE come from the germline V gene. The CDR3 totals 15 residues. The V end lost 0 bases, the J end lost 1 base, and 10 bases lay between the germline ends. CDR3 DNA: TGTGCCAGCAGCGTAGTGGAAAGGGGGAACACTGAAGCTTTCTTT. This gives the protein CASSVVERGNTEAFF.

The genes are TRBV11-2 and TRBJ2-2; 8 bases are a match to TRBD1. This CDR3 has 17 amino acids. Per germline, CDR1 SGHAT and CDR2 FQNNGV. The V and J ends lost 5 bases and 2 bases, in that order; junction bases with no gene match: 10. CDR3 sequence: CASSLTAGGPNTGELFF. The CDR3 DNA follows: TGTGCCAGCAGCCTAACCGCAGGGGGCCCAAACACCGGGGAGCTGTTTTTT.

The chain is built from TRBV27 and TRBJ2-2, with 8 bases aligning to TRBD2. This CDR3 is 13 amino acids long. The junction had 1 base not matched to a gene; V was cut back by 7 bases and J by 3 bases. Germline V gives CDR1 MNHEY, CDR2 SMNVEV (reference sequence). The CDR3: CASMRGDTGELFF. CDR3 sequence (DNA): TGTGCCAGCATGCGGGGGGACACCGGGGAGCTGTTTTTT.

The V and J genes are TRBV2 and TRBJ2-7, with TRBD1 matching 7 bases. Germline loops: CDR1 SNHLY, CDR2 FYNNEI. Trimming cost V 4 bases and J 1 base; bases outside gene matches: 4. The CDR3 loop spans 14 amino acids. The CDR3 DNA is TGTGCCAGCAGTGCCGACAGGGCATCCTACGAGCAGTACTTC. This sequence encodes CASSADRASYEQYF.

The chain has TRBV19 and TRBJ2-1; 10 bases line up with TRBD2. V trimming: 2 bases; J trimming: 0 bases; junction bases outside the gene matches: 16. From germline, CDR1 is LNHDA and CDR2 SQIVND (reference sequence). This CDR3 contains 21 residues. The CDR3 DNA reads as TGTGCCAGTAGTATATTGAGGGGGACTAGCGCACGTTCGAGCTCCTACAATGAGCAGTTCTTC. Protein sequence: CASSILRGTSARSSSYNEQFF.

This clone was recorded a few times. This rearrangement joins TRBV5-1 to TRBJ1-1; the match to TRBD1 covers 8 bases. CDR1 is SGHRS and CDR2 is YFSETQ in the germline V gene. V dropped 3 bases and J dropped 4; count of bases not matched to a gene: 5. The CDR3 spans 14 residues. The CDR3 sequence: CASSSGQEATEAFF. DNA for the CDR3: TGCGCCAGCAGCTCGGGACAGGAAGCCACTGAAGCTTTCTTT.

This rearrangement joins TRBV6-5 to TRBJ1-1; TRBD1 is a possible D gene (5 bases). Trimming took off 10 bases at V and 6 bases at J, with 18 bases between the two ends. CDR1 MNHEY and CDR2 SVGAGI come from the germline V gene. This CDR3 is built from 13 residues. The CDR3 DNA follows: TGTGCCACGTCCAGGGATTTTGGGGCTGAAGCTTTCTTT. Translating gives CATSRDFGAEAFF.

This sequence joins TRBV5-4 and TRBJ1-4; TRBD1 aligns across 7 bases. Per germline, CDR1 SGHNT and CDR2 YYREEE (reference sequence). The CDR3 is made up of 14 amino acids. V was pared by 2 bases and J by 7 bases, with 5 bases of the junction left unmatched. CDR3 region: CASSFDRVGEKLFF. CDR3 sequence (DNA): TGTGCCAGCAGCTTCGACAGGGTGGGTGAAAAACTGTTTTTT. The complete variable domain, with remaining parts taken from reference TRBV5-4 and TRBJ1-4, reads ETGVTQSPTHLIKTRGQQVTLRCSSQSGHNTVSWYQQALGQGPQFIFQYYREEENGRGNFPPRFSGLQFPNYSSELNVNALELDDSALYLCASSFDRVGEKLFFGSGTQLSVL.

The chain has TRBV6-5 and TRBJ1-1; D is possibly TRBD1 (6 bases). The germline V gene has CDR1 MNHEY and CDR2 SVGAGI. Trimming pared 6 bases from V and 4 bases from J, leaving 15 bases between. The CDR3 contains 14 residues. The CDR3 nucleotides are TGTGCCAGCAGCCGAGGGGGAAGCGGCACTGAAGCTTTCTTT. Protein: CASSRGGSGTEAFF.

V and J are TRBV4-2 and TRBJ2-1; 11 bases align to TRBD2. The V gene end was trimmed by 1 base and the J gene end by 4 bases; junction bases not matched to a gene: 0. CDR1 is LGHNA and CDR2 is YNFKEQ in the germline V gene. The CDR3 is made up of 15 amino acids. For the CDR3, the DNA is TGTGCCAGCAGCCAAGCTAGCGGGGGGTACAATGAGCAGTTCTTC. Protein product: CASSQASGGYNEQFF.

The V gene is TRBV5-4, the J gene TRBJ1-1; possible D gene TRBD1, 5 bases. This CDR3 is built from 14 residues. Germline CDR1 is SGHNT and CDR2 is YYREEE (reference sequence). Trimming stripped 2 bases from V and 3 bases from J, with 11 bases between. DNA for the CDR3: TGTGCCAGCAGCTTTTTAGGGGCGGACACTGAAGCTTTCTTT. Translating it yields CASSFLGADTEAFF.

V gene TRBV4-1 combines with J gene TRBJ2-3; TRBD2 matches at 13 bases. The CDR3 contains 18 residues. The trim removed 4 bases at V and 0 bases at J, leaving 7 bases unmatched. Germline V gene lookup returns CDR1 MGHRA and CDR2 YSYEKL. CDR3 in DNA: TGCGCCAGCAGCCTCAGACTAGCGGGGGGCTCGAGCACAGATACGCAGTATTTT. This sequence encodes CASSLRLAGGSSTDTQYF.

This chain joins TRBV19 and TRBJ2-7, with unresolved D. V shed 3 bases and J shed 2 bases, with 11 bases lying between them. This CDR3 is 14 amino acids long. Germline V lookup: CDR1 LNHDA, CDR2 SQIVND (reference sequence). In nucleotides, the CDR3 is TGTGCCAGTAGTATCGGGTTAGGAACCTACGAGCAGTACTTC. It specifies CASSIGLGTYEQYF.

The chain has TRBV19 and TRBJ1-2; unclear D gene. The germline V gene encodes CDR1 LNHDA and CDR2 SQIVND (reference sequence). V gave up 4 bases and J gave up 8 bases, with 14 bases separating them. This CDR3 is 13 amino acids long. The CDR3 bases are TGTGCCAGTAGTAAAACGGCGGGTGACGGCTACACCTTC. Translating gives CASSKTAGDGYTF.

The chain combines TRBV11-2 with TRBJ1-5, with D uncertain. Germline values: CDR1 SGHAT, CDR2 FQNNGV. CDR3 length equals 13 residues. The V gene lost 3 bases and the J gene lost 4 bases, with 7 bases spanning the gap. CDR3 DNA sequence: TGTGCCAGCAGCTTGGAGCAGAATCAGCCCCAGCATTTT. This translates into CASSLEQNQPQHF.